Listed below are T cell receptor beta chains from one sample, sequenced in a study of cytomegalovirus exposure and HLA in healthy donors. Here immunoSEQ multiplex PCR was the method, and the copy in TCRdb shows in-frame clones only, minus some. Among 150,000 to 200,000 clones listed, about 77% were seen once. The sample taken for sequencing was PBMCs. The origin of the receptors is a woman in her 30s in good health and CMV-seropositive. CDR3s include the opening cysteine and the closing phenylalanine or tryptophan. A D gene is named only where the DNA matches it firmly. Rows give clone size only sometimes, using once, few, many, or a class for an expanded clone.

CDR3 DNA | CDR3 protein | J gene | clone size | V gene | D gene
TGTGCCAGCAGCGACCGAGACAGGAGAGGGGAAAACACTGAAGCTTTCTTT | CASSDRDRRGENTEAFF | TRBJ1-1 | . | TRBV13 | .
TGTGCCAACTACGCCGATCCTGGAAACACCATATATTTT | CANYADPGNTIYF | TRBJ1-3 | . | TRBV2 | .
TGTGCCAGCAGTTACGCAGGGTCGAACACTGAAGCTTTCTTT | CASSYAGSNTEAFF | TRBJ1-1 | . | TRBV6-5 | .
TGTGCCAGCAGCTTAGACCAGGGAAACACTGAAGCTTTCTTT | CASSLDQGNTEAFF | TRBJ1-1 | . | TRBV7-3 | .
TGTGCCAGTAGTTTACCGGGACAGGGGATGAATGAGCAGTTCTTC | CASSLPGQGMNEQFF | TRBJ2-1 | few | TRBV19 | TRBD1
TGTGCCAGCGTGACAGGATACACAGATACGCAGTATTTT | CASVTGYTDTQYF | TRBJ2-3 | . | TRBV2 | .
TGTGCCAGCAGGGGACATGGGGTGAACACTGAAGCTTTCTTT | CASRGHGVNTEAFF | TRBJ1-1 | . | TRBV11-3 | .
TGTGCCATCAGCACACCTTCGGGGGATACGCAGTATTTT | CAISTPSGDTQYF | TRBJ2-3 | . | TRBV10-3 | .
TGTGCCAGCAGTACAGGGGGACGGAACTACGAGCAGTACTTC | CASSTGGRNYEQYF | TRBJ2-7 | few | TRBV6-5 | TRBD1
TGTGCCAGCAGTCGACGACTCAGCGGGGCGCCCGGGGAGCTGTTTTTT | CASSRRLSGAPGELFF | TRBJ2-2 | . | TRBV27 | TRBD2